Detailed here is one T cell receptor beta chain. The data stem from a study of cytomegalovirus exposure and HLA in healthy donors. CDR3 length: 15 residues. Trimming left V 9 bases short and J 2 bases short, with 20 bases between. Germline V gene lookup returns CDR1 LGHNT and CDR2 FRNRAP. 60 Vbeta and 13 Jbeta primers were used in PCR. Generated by immunoSEQ multiplex PCR, the TCRdb table keeps only in-frame clones and is missing some. The sample consists of under 200,000 clones, around 80% of them appearing once. The J gene is TRBJ2-7, the V gene TRBV12-5, with D perhaps matching TRBD2 (6 bases). Sequencing was performed on PBMCs. The clonotype was recovered from a man between 18 and 29 years old in good health and CMV-seronegative. The CDR3 coding sequence is TGTGCTAGCCTCCTCCGGGACTGGAAGACCTACGAGCAGTACTTC. Its protein is CASLLRDWKTYEQYF. Full variable domain (missing parts from reference TRBV12-5 and TRBJ2-7): DARVTQTPRHKVTEMGQEVTMRCQPILGHNTVFWYRQTMMQGLELLAYFRNRAPLDDSGMPKDRFSAEMPDATLATLKIQPSEPRDSAVYFCASLLRDWKTYEQYFGPGTRLTVT.